The entry below gives a single T cell receptor beta chain sequence along with its context. The CDR3 runs 15 residues. The V gene lost 6 bases and the J gene lost 8 bases, with 19 bases spanning the gap. The germline V gene has CDR1 MNHEY and CDR2 SVGAGI. How the authors handled the data: Cell counts per sample came from amplifying reference gene primers. Only in-frame clones appear in the TCRdb table, and some are missing; sequencing was by immunoSEQ multiplex PCR. D and trimming were read from the DNA, whereas the V and J calls and clone size are those reported in that table. The data contain approximately 52,000 clones, around 86% of them singletons. The data derive from a study of blood T cell repertoires in COVID-19. Turning to the study itself: Sites across the United States, Italy and Spain contributed samples from acute and convalescent COVID-19. Sample material is recorded as cDNA or gDNA derived from T cells, B-cell-depleted T cells, or PBMCs.

The chain has TRBV6-5 and TRBJ1-4; no firm D call. Sample: peripheral blood. This sequence was found in a human donor in a cohort sampled during active COVID-19. CDR3: CASRRYIGEDEKLFF. CDR3 in DNA: TGTGCCAGCAGGAGATACATCGGGGAAGACGAAAAACTGTTTTTT.